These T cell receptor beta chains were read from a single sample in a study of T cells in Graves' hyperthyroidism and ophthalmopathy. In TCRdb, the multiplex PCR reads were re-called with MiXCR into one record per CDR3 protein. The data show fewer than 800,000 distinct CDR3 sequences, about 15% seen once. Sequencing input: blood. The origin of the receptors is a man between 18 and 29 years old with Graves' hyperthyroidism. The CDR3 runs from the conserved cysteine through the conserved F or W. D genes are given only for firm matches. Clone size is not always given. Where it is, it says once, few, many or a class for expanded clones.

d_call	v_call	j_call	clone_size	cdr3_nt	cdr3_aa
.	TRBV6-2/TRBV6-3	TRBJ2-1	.	TGTGCCAGCAGTTACGTTTCTGGCCAGGAGCAGTTCTTC	CASSYVSGQEQFF
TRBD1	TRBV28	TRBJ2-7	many	TGTGCCAGCGGTCCCGGGACAGGGAACGAGCAGTACTTC	CASGPGTGNEQYF
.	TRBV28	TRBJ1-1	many	TGTGCCAGCAGTTCGGGATACACTGAAGCTTTCTTT	CASSSGYTEAFF
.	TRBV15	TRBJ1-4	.	TGTGCCACCAGCAGAGACGGTCCTCCGGTTGAAAAACTGTTTTTT	CATSRDGPPVEKLFF
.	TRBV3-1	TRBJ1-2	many	TGTGCCAGCAGCCAAGAAGGGGCGTATGGCTACACCTTC	CASSQEGAYGYTF
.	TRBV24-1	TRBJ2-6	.	TGTGCCACCAGTGAGGCTTCTGGGGCCAACGTCCTGACTTTC	CATSEASGANVLTF
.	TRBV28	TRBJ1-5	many	TGTGCCAGCAGTTTACTGCAGTATAGCAATCAGCCCCAGCATTTT	CASSLLQYSNQPQHF
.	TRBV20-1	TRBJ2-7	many	TGCAGTGCTATGCCGGGCAACTCCTACGAGCAGTACTTC	CSAMPGNSYEQYF
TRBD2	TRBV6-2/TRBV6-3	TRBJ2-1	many	TGTGCCAGCAGTTCGGACGGGACTAGCCTTGAGCAGTTCTTC	CASSSDGTSLEQFF
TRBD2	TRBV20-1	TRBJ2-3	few	TGCAGTGCTAGCGCGGGAGGGCAGTCAGATACGCAGTATTTT	CSASAGGQSDTQYF
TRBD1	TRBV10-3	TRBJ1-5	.	TGTGCCTTCCCTGCGGGGACAGGGGGCCGGCAGCCCCAGCATTTT	CAFPAGTGGRQPQHF
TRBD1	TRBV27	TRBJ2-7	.	TGTGCCAGCAGTCGGGACAGGGAACACCACGAGCAGTACTTC	CASSRDREHHEQYF
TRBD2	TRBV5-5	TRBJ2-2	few	TGTGCCAGCAGCTTGAAAGCGGGGACGAACACCGGGGAGCTGTTTTTT	CASSLKAGTNTGELFF
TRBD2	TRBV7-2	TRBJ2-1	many	TGTGCCAGCAGCCCAGGGACTAGCACGCAGTTCTTC	CASSPGTSTQFF
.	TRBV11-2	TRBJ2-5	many	TGTGCCAGCAGCTTAGGCGGAGACCGGTGGGAGACCCAGTACTTC	CASSLGGDRWETQYF
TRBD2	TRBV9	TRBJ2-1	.	TGTGCCAGCAGCCACCACCATCACCCTACTAGCGGGAGAGGTAGTGAGCAGTTCTTC	CASSHHHHPTSGRGSEQFF
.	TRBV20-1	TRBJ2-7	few	TGCAGTGCTAGAGATAGGAATAGCTCATTCTCCTACGAGCAGTACTTC	CSARDRNSSFSYEQYF
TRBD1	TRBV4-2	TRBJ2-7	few	TGTGCCAGCTTAGCGCGAGGGGTGACAGGGTCTCACTACGAGCAGTACTTC	CASLARGVTGSHYEQYF
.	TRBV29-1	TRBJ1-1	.	TGCAGCGTTGAAGGCGGGACCCGATACGCTGAAGCTTTCTTT	CSVEGGTRYAEAFF
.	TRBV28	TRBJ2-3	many	TGTGCCAGCAGCTTTGAGGGGCCAGATACGCAGTATTTT	CASSFEGPDTQYF
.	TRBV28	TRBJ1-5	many	TGTGCCAGCAGTTTACCCTCCCGAAATCAGCCCCAGCATTTT	CASSLPSRNQPQHF
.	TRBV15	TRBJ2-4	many	TGTGCCACCAGCAGCGGGTGGGGGAACATTCAGTACTTC	CATSSGWGNIQYF
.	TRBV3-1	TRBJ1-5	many	TGTGCCAGCAGCCAATGGGGTCAGCCCCAGCATTTT	CASSQWGQPQHF
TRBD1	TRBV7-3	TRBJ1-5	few	TGTGCCAGCAGCTTAAATGGGGAGCCGGGACAGAGCAATCAGCCCCAGCATTTT	CASSLNGEPGQSNQPQHF
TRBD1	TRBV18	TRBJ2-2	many	TGTGCCAGCTCACCACTCTCAGGGGGACACACCGGGGAGCTGTTTTTT	CASSPLSGGHTGELFF
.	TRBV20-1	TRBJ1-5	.	TGCAGTGCTAGAAAAAACAGGGTCCCCCCCACTTATCGCAATCAGCCCCAGCATTTT	CSARKNRVPPTYRNQPQHF